The rows below give T cell receptor beta chains drawn from one sample of a study of technical replicates of blood from a handful of donors. The protocol was immunoSEQ multiplex PCR, while the TCRdb copy is restricted to in-frame clones and leaves out a portion. The data hold about 68,000 clones, with roughly 97% observed a single time. Specimen: T cells isolated from PBMCs. The source is a human donor in good health. Each CDR3 is given with its conserved first and last residue. D genes are given only for firm matches.

D gene	V gene	J gene	CDR3 protein	CDR3 DNA
TRBD1	TRBV10-3	TRBJ2-3	CAISESWTGDITDTQYF	TGTGCCATCAGTGAGTCCTGGACAGGGGACATCACAGATACGCAGTATTTT
NA	TRBV21-1	TRBJ2-5	CASSKNGFEETQYF	TGTGCCAGCAGCAAAAACGGGTTCGAAGAGACCCAGTACTTC
TRBD1	TRBV28	TRBJ1-5	CASSPTTGGFNQPQHF	TGTGCCAGCAGTCCTACGACAGGGGGGTTCAATCAGCCCCAGCATTTT
TRBD2	TRBV9	TRBJ2-7	CASSVVAGGYEQYF	TGTGCCAGCAGCGTAGTAGCGGGAGGCTACGAGCAGTACTTC
NA	TRBV2	TRBJ2-5	CASSNLDLDRVTETQYF	TGTGCCAGCAGTAACCTAGACCTAGATCGGGTGACGGAGACCCAGTACTTC
NA	TRBV27	TRBJ2-7	CASSLEGRISSYEQYF	TGTGCCAGCAGTTTAGAGGGTAGGATCAGCTCCTACGAGCAGTACTTC
NA	TRBV29-1	TRBJ2-7	CSVVGVDYSSYEQYF	TGCAGCGTTGTGGGCGTTGATTATAGCTCCTACGAGCAGTACTTC
TRBD1	TRBV11-2	TRBJ2-5	CASSLDWDRGLETQYF	TGTGCCAGCAGCTTAGATTGGGACAGGGGGTTGGAGACCCAGTACTTC
TRBD2	TRBV4-2	TRBJ2-7	CASSQDTGGPREQYF	TGTGCCAGCAGCCAAGATACGGGAGGGCCTCGGGAGCAGTACTTC
TRBD1	TRBV2	TRBJ1-5	CASSGTGGNQPQHF	TGTGCCAGCAGTGGGACAGGGGGCAATCAGCCCCAGCATTTT